This T cell receptor beta chain derives from a study of spatial heterogeneity in lung cancer. This clonotype was observed many times. Its specificity is unknown. Germline V gene data show CDR1 as MNHEY and CDR2 as SVGAGI. V shed 6 bases and J shed 4 bases, with 9 bases lying between them. This CDR3 spans 12 amino acids. Study findings and constraints: Tumors with more nonsynonymous mutations had more expanded intratumoral alpha and beta TCRs.

Time point described: sample taken at primary tumor resection. Tumor, nontumor lung or frozen PBMC supplied whole RNA that was sequenced unsorted. TCRdb recomputed calls from the 5' RACE reads with MiXCR, one row per CDR3 protein. The sample has more than 20,000 distinct CDR3 sequences; approximately 2.5% are singletons. The TCR sequence derives from a male donor with early-stage non-small cell lung cancer. This chain uses TRBV6-5 with TRBJ2-5; D could derive from TRBD1 or TRBD2 (5 bases each). Sequencing used lung tumor tissue, obtained at surgery. The CDR3 is CASRPGPETQYF. The CDR3 bases are TGTGCCAGCAGACCGGGACCAGAGACCCAGTACTTC.